This TCR beta chain came from a study of beta chain features in type 1 diabetes. Regarding the study as a whole: The question of HLA type influencing TCRB rearrangement was one that remained unresolved here. PCR may have favored shorter templates equally in patients and controls.

Investigators reverse transcribed all isolated RNA, so they sequenced expressed TCRB transcripts. Mean read depth for naive, central memory and regulatory T cell samples was several million reads. TCRdb's copy holds only in-frame clones and misses some; the assay was immunoSEQ multiplex PCR. This sample has about 220,000 clones, with roughly 10% found just once. This clone was detected only a few times. Its antigen is as yet unknown. This CDR3 comprises 14 residues. The V and J ends lost 5 bases and 8 bases respectively, with 18 bases between them. In germline, CDR1 is GTSNPN, CDR2 SVGIG (reference sequence).

The sequence derives from a man between 18 and 29 years old in good health. The material sequenced was central memory CD4+ T cells from blood. The rearrangement links TRBV30 to TRBJ1-4, with D unclear. The CDR3 reads CAWSPGRLGEKLFF. CDR3 nucleotide sequence: TGTGCCTGGTCTCCGGGCCGTTTAGGAGAAAAACTGTTTTTT.